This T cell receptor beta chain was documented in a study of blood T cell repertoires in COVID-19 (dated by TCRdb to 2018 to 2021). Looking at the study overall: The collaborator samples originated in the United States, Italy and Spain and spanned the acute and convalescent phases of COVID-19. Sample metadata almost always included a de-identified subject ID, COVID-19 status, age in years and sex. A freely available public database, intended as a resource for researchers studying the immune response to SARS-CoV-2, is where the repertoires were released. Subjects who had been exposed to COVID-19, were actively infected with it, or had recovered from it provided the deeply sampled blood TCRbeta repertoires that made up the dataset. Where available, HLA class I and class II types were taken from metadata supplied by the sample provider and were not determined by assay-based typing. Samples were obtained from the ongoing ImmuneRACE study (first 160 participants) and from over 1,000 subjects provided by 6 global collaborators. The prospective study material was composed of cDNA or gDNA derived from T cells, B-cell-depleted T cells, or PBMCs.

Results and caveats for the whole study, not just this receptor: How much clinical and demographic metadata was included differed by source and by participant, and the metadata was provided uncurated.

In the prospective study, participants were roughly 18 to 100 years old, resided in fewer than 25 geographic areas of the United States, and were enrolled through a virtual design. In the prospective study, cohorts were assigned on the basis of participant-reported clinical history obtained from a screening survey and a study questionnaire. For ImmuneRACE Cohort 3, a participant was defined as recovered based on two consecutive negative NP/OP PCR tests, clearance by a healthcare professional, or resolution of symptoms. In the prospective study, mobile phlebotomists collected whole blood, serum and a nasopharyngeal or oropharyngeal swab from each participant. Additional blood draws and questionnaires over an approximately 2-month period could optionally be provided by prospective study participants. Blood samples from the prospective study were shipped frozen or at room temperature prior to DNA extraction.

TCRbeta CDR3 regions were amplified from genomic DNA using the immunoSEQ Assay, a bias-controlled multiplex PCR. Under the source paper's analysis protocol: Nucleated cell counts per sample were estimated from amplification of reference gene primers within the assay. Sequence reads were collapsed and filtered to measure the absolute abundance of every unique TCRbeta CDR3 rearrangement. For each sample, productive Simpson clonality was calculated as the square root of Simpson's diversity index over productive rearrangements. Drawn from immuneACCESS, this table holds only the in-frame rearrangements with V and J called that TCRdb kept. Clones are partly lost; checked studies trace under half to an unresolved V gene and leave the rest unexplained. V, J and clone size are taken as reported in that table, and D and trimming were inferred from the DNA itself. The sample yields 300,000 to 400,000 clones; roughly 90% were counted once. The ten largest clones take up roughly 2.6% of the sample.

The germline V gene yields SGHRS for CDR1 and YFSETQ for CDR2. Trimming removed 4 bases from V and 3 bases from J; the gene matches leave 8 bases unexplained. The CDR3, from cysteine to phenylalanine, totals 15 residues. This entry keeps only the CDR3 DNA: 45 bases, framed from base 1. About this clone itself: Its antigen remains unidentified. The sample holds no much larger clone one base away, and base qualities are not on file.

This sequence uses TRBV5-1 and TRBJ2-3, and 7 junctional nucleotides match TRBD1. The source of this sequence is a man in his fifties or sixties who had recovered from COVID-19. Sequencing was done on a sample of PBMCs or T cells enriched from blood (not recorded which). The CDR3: CASSVTGQETDTQYF. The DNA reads TGCGCCAGCAGCGTCACCGGACAGGAAACAGATACGCAGTATTTT. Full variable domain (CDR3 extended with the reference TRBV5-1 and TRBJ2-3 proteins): KAGVTQTPRYLIKTRGQQVTLSCSPISGHRSVSWYQQTPGQGLQFLFEYFSETQRNKGNFPGRFSGRQFSNSRSEMNVSTLELGDSALYLCASSVTGQETDTQYFGPGTRLTVL.